This T cell receptor beta chain appears in the sequencing data of a study of cytomegalovirus exposure and HLA in healthy donors. The V and J ends lost 1 base and 6 bases respectively, with 13 bases between them. Germline V CDR1 and CDR2: LGHNA, YNFKEQ. This CDR3 contains 15 residues. Amplification used 60 Vbeta primers and 13 Jbeta primers. Clones were sequenced by immunoSEQ multiplex PCR, and TCRdb holds only the in-frame ones, with some missing. The sample holds over 110,000 clones, more than 75% seen once. The sequenced sample was PBMCs. The receptor comes from a female donor in good health and CMV-seronegative. The rearrangement links TRBV4-2 to TRBJ1-5, with D maybe TRBD1 (6 bases). CDR3 nucleotides: TGTGCCAGCAGCCAAGCGGACAGTTCGGGTCAGCCCCAGCATTTT. Translation gives CASSQADSSGQPQHF.